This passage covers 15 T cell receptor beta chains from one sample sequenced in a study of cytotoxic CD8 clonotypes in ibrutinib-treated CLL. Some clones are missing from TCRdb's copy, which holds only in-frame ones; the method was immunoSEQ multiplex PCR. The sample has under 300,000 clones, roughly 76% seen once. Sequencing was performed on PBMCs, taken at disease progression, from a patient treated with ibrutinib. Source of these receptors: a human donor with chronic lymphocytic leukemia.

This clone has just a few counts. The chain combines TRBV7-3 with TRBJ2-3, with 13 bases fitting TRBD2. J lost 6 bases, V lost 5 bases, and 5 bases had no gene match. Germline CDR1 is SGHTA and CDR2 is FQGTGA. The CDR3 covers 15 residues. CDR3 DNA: TGTGCCAGCAGCAAGACTAGCGGGGGGATGGATACGCAGTATTTT. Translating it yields CASSKTSGGMDTQYF.

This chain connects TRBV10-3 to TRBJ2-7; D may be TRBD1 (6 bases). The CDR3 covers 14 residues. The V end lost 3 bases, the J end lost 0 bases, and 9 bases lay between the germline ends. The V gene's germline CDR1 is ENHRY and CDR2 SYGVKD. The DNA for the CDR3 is TGTGCCATCAGTGAACAGGGTTACTCCTACGAGCAGTACTTC. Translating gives CAISEQGYSYEQYF.

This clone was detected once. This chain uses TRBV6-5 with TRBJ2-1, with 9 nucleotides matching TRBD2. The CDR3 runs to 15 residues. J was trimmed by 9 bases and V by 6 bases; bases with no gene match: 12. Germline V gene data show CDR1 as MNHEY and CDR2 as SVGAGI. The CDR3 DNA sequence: TGTGCCAGCAGCAACGGGCGGGGGGGCCGACTTGAGCAGTTCTTC. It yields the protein CASSNGRGGRLEQFF.

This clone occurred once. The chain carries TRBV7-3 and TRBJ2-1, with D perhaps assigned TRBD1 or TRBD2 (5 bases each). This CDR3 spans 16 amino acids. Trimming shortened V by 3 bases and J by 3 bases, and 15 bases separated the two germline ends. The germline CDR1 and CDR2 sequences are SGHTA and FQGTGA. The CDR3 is CASSLRDPSFYNEQFF. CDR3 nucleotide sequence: TGTGCCAGCAGCTTGAGGGACCCCTCCTTCTACAATGAGCAGTTCTTC.

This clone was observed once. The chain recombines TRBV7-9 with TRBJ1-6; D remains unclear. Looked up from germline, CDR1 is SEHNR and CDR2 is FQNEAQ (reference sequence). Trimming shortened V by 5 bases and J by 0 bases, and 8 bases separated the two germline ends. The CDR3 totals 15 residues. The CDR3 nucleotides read TGTGCCAGCAGCACGGATCTCTCCTATAATTCACCCCTCCACTTT. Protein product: CASSTDLSYNSPLHF.

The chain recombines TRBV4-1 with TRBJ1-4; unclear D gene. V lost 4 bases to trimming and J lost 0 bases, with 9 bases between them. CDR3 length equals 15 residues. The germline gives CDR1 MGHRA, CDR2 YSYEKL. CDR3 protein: CASSPGVATNEKLFF. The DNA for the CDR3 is TGCGCCAGCAGCCCCGGGGTTGCAACTAATGAAAAACTGTTTTTT.

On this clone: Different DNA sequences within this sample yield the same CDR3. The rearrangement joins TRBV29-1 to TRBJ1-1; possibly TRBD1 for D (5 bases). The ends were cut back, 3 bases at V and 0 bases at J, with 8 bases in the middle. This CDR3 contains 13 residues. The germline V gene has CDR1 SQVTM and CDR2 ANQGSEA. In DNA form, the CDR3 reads TGCAGCGTTGAGGGGCGGTTGAACACTGAAGCTTTCTTT. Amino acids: CSVEGRLNTEAFF.

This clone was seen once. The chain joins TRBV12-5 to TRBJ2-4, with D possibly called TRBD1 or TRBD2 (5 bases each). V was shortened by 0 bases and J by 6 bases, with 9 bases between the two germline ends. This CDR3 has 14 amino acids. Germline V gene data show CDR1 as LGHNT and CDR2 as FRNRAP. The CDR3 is CASGLVPGTNIQYF. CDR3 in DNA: TGTGCTAGTGGTTTGGTCCCGGGGACAAACATTCAGTACTTC.

The CDR3 DNA follows: TGTGCCAGCAGCCACAGGGGGTTTTATGGCTACACCTTC. Protein sequence: CASSHRGFYGYTF. The V gene is TRBV11-2, the J gene TRBJ1-2, with TRBD1 matching 8 bases. Germline V gene sequence: CDR1 SGHAT, CDR2 FQNNGV. This CDR3 contains 13 residues. Germline trimming cut 5 bases from V and 5 bases from J; bases unmatched to any gene: 4.

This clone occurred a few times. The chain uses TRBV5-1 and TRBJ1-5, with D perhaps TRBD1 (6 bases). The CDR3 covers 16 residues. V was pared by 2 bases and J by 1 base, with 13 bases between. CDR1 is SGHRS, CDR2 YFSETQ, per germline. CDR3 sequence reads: CASSFSPGESNQPQHF. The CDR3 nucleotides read TGCGCCAGCAGCTTTTCCCCAGGGGAAAGCAATCAGCCCCAGCATTTT.

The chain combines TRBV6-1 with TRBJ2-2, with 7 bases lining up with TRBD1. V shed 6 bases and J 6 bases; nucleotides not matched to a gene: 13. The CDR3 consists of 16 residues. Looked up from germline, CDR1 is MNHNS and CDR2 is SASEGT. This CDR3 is CASSEQGRAYAGELFF. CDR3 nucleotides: TGTGCCAGCAGCGAACAGGGGAGAGCCTATGCCGGGGAGCTGTTTTTT.

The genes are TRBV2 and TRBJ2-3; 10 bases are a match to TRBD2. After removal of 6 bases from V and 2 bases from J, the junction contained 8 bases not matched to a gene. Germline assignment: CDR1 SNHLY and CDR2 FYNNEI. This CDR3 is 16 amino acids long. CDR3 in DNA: TGTGCCAGCAGCCACCCCAGCGGGGGGGCCACAGATACGCAGTATTTT. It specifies CASSHPSGGATDTQYF. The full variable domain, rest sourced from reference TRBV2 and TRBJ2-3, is EPEVTQTPSHQVTQMGQEVILRCVPISNHLYFYWYRQILGQKVEFLVSFYNNEISEKSEIFDDQFSVERPDGSNFTLKIRSTKLEDSAMYFCASSHPSGGATDTQYFGPGTRLTVL.

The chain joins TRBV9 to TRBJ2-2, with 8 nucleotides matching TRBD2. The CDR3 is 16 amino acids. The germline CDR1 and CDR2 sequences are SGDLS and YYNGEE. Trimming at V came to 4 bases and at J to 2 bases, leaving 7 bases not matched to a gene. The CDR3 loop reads CASSPRTSPNTGELFF. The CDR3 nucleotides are TGTGCCAGCAGCCCTCGGACTAGCCCCAACACCGGGGAGCTGTTTTTT.

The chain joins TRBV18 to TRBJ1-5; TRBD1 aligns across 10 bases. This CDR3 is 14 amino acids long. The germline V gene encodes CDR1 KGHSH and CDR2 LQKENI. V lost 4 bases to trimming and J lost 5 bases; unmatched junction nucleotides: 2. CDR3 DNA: TGTGCCAGCTCACAGGGGACAGGGGATCAGCCCCAGCATTTT. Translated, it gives CASSQGTGDQPQHF.

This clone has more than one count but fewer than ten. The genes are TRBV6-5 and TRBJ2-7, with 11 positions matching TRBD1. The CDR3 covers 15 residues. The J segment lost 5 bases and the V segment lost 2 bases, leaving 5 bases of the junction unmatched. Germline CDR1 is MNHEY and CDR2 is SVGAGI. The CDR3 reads CASSYAGTGGHEQYF. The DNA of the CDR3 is TGTGCCAGCAGTTACGCCGGGACAGGGGGACACGAGCAGTACTTC.